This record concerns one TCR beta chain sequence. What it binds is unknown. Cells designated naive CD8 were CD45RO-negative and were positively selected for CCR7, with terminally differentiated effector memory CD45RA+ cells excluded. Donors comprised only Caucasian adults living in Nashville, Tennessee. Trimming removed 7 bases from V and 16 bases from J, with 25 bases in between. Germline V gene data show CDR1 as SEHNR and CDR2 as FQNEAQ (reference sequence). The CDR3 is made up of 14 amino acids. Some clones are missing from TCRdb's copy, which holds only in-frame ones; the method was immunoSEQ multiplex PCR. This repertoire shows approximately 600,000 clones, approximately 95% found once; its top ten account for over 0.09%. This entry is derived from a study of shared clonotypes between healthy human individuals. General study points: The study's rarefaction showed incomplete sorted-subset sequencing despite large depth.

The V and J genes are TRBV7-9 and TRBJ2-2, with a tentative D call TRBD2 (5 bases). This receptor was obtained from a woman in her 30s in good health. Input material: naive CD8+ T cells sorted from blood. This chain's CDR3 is CASTDGDSEGGSFF. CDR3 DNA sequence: TGTGCCAGCACAGACGGGGATTCCGAAGGCGGTTCGTTTTTT.